Shown below are 13 T cell receptor beta chains from a single sample sequenced in a study of cytomegalovirus exposure and HLA in healthy donors. The study ran its PCR with 60 Vbeta and 13 Jbeta primers. The assay was immunoSEQ multiplex PCR, and TCRdb's table has in-frame clones only and misses some. The table has over 70,000 clones, around 80% seen once. Sequenced material: PBMCs. All receptors derive from a woman aged 45-60 years in good health and CMV-seropositive.

The gene calls are TRBV29-1 and TRBJ2-7, with D tentatively TRBD2 (6 bases). Trimming left V 3 bases short and J 0 bases short, with 6 bases between. Germline V gene data show CDR1 as SQVTM and CDR2 as ANQGSEA. The CDR3 extends over 12 amino acids. CDR3 DNA: TGCAGCGTTGAGGACTACTCCTACGAGCAGTACTTC. Translated: CSVEDYSYEQYF.

This clone occurred once. The V gene is TRBV6-1, the J gene TRBJ1-1, with 8 bases fitting TRBD1. Unmatched junction bases numbered 3, after V lost 6 bases and J lost 0 bases. This CDR3 has 14 amino acids. The V gene's germline CDR1 is MNHNS and CDR2 SASEGT. The CDR3 sequence is CASRRTGMNTEAFF. CDR3 coding DNA: TGTGCCAGCAGGCGGACAGGGATGAACACTGAAGCTTTCTTT.

This CDR3 reads CAVRGNYNEQFF. The CDR3 bases are TGCGCCGTTCGGGGGAACTACAATGAGCAGTTCTTC. The chain combines TRBV5-1 with TRBJ2-1; possibly TRBD2 for D (6 bases). V was cut by 10 bases and J by 3 bases, with 11 bases left in between. Germline-derived CDR1 and CDR2 are SGHRS and YFSETQ. The CDR3 length is 12 residues. Variable domain in full (rest from reference TRBV5-1 and TRBJ2-1): KAGVTQTPRYLIKTRGQQVTLSCSPISGHRSVSWYQQTPGQGLQFLFEYFSETQRNKGNFPGRFSGRQFSNSRSEMNVSTLELGDSALYLCAVRGNYNEQFFGPGTRLTVL.

The V gene is TRBV7-8, the J gene TRBJ2-7; 8 bases map to TRBD1. CDR3 length equals 15 residues. V trimming: 0 bases; J trimming: 5 bases; junction bases outside the gene matches: 6. Germline lookup yields CDR1 SGHVS and CDR2 FQNEAQ. This CDR3 is CASSLARTGYDEQYV. CDR3 nucleotide sequence: TGTGCCAGCAGCTTAGCGCGGACAGGGTATGACGAGCAGTACGTC.

The chain combines TRBV19 with TRBJ1-5, with 8 bases fitting TRBD1. The CDR3 runs to 17 residues. V lost 5 bases and J lost 7; bases outside the gene matches: 16. The germline V gene encodes CDR1 LNHDA and CDR2 SQIVND (reference sequence). This CDR3 is CASSVGFRGQADQPQHF. For the CDR3, the DNA is TGTGCCAGTAGTGTGGGCTTCAGGGGACAGGCGGACCAGCCCCAGCATTTT. The full variable domain, completed using reference TRBV19 and TRBJ1-5, is DGGITQSPKYLFRKEGQNVTLSCEQNLNHDAMYWYRQDPGQGLRLIYYSQIVNDFQKGDIAEGYSVSREKKESFPLTVTSAQKNPTAFYLCASSVGFRGQADQPQHFGDGTRLSIL.

The chain employs TRBV10-3 and TRBJ2-5, with D perhaps TRBD2 (7 bases). CDR3 length: 15 residues. In germline, CDR1 is ENHRY, CDR2 SYGVKD. The V and J ends lost 3 bases and 0 bases respectively, with 11 bases between them. The CDR3 region has the DNA TGTGCCATCAGTGACGGGGGGCTAAACCAAGAGACCCAGTACTTC. Residues: CAISDGGLNQETQYF.

V and J are TRBV4-1 and TRBJ2-5, with D perhaps matching TRBD1 (6 bases). Between the trimmed V and J ends, which lost 5 bases and 1 base, there was a span of 14 bases. This CDR3 spans 15 amino acids. The germline V gene has CDR1 MGHRA and CDR2 YSYEKL. CDR3 in DNA: TGCGCCAGCAGCTTTGGGGGCGGGTTCCAAGAGACCCAGTACTTC. It specifies CASSFGGGFQETQYF.

V and J are TRBV10-1 and TRBJ2-4; D is possibly TRBD2 (5 bases). V lost 0 bases, J lost 1 base, and 13 bases lay in between. Germline V gives CDR1 WNHNN, CDR2 SYGVQD (reference sequence). This CDR3 has 17 residues. The CDR3 region has the DNA TGCGCCAGCAGTGAGTCGTTATTGAGGGATGCCAAAAACATTCAGTACTTC. It codes for CASSESLLRDAKNIQYF.

Only one count was recorded for this clone. J is TRBJ1-3 and V is TRBV5-1; weak D call: TRBD1 (5 bases). Per the germline V gene, CDR1 is SGHRS and CDR2 is YFSETQ. The CDR3 runs to 16 residues. V dropped 2 bases and J dropped 4 bases, with 16 bases sitting between them. CDR3 nucleotide sequence: TGCGCCAGCAGCTTAACGGGCCAAGGGGCCGGAAACACCATATATTTT. Its translation is CASSLTGQGAGNTIYF.

This sequence joins TRBV7-8 and TRBJ1-2; 7 bases fit TRBD1. Trimming removed 3 bases from V and 8 bases from J; junction bases left unmatched: 12. Germline CDR1 and CDR2: SGHVS and FQNEAQ. There are 15 residues in the CDR3. CDR3 DNA: TGTGCCAGCAGCTTCCGGCAGGGGGGCAAGAACGGCTACACCTTC. Its protein is CASSFRQGGKNGYTF.

This chain links TRBV16 with TRBJ2-2, with 7 positions matching TRBD2. V was pared by 0 bases and J by 3 bases, with 4 bases of the junction left unmatched. The CDR3 loop spans 16 amino acids. Germline V gene lookup returns CDR1 KGHSY and CDR2 FQNENV. The CDR3 DNA sequence: TGTGCCAGCAGCCAATCTATCCGGGGGGACACCGGGGAGCTGTTTTTT. Translation gives CASSQSIRGDTGELFF.

V usage is TRBV6-5 and J usage is TRBJ1-1, with a weak D call TRBD1 (6 bases). Trimming removed 5 bases at V and 5 bases at J, with 15 bases between. The CDR3 is made up of 14 amino acids. Per the germline V gene, CDR1 is MNHEY and CDR2 is SVGAGI. CDR3 sequence reads: CASSTGQRWTEAFF. CDR3 DNA sequence: TGTGCCAGCAGTACAGGACAGAGGTGGACTGAAGCTTTCTTT.

By frequency in the sample, this clone is medium-sized. The CDR3: CASSLGGEAFF. The CDR3 DNA sequence: TGTGCCAGCAGCTTAGGAGGTGAAGCTTTCTTT. This chain connects TRBV7-6 to TRBJ1-1; D is unclear. This CDR3 has 11 residues. Deletions cut 1 base from V and 7 bases from J, with 4 bases between. Germline-derived CDR1 and CDR2 are SGHVS and FNYEAQ.